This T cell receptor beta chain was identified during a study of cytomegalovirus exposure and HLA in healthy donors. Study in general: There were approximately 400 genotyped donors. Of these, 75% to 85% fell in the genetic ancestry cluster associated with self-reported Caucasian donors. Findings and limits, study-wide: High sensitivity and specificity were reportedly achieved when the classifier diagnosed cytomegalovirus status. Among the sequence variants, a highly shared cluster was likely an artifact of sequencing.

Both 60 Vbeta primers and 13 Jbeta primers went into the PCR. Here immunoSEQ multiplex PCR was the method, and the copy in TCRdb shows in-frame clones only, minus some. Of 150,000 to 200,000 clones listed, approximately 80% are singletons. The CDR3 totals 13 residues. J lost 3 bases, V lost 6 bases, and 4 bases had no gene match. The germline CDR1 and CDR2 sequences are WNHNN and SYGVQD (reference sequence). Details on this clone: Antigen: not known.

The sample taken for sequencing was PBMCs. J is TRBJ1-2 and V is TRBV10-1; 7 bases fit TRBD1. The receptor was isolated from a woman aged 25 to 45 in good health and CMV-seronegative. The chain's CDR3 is CASRRDRHYGYTF. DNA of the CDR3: TGCGCCAGCAGGAGGGACAGACACTATGGCTACACCTTC.